The rows below give T cell receptor beta chains drawn from one sample of a study of shared clonotypes between healthy human individuals. Some clones are missing from TCRdb's copy, which holds only in-frame ones; the method was immunoSEQ multiplex PCR. This sample has about 800,000 clones, with around 96% found just once. Sequencing input: naive CD8+ T cells sorted from blood. The source of these receptors is a man younger than 40 in good health. Both conserved end residues are part of each CDR3. D genes are given only for firm matches. For some rows the clone size is stated as once, few or many, or as a class when expanded; others skip it.

J | size | D | V | DNA | CDR3
TRBJ1-1 | - | - | TRBV11-3 | TGTGCCAGCACCCTGAGAGACTGGAACACTGAAGCTTTCTTT | CASTLRDWNTEAFF
TRBJ1-1 | - | - | TRBV5-1 | TGCGCCAGCAGCTTGATACAGGCTCGGGGGACTGAAGCTTTCTTT | CASSLIQARGTEAFF
TRBJ2-3 | - | - | TRBV28 | TGTGCCAGCAGGGCGGGGACAGCCAAGTACACAGATACGCAGTATTTT | CASRAGTAKYTDTQYF
TRBJ2-3 | - | TRBD2 | TRBV29-1 | TGCAGCGTTGTACTAGCGGATAGCACAGATACGCAGTATTTT | CSVVLADSTDTQYF
TRBJ2-5 | - | - | TRBV7-6 | TGTGCCAGCAGCTTATCGTTCGCTAGCGAGACCCCCCAAGAGACCCAGTACTTC | CASSLSFASETPQETQYF
TRBJ2-3 | - | TRBD2 | TRBV7-9 | TGTGCCAGCAGCTCTAGCGGGAGCACAGATACGCAGTATTTT | CASSSSGSTDTQYF
TRBJ2-2 | - | - | TRBV27 | TGTGCCAGCAGTATCAAGCCGGGACTTACGAACACCGGGGAGCTGTTTTTT | CASSIKPGLTNTGELFF
TRBJ2-7 | - | TRBD1 | TRBV7-9 | TGTGCCAGCAGCCACCGGGACAGGGCTCCCTACGAGCAGTACTTC | CASSHRDRAPYEQYF
TRBJ2-5 | - | TRBD1 | TRBV13 | TGTGCCAGCAGCTTGGGACAGCCGGCGCTCCAGACCCAGTACTTC | CASSLGQPALQTQYF
TRBJ2-1 | - | - | TRBV27 | TGTGCCAGCAGTCTCGTATCCTACAATGAGCAGTTCTTC | CASSLVSYNEQFF
TRBJ2-1 | - | - | TRBV27 | TGTGCCAGCAGTTTATCTCGGGGTTACAATGAGCAGTTCTTC | CASSLSRGYNEQFF
TRBJ2-1 | - | TRBD1 | TRBV14 | TGTGCCAGCAGCCAAGAAAACAGGGGGCCCAATGAGCAGTTCTTC | CASSQENRGPNEQFF
TRBJ1-1 | - | - | TRBV27 | TGTGCCAGCAGTCCTACAACTAAGAACACTGAAGCTTTCTTT | CASSPTTKNTEAFF
TRBJ1-1 | few | - | TRBV28 | TGTGCCAGCAACAAGGGGACGACCGTGTGGACTGAAGCTTTCTTT | CASNKGTTVWTEAFF
TRBJ2-3 | - | TRBD2 | TRBV9 | TGTGCCAGCAGCGACCGGGAGGGCACAGATACGCAGTATTTT | CASSDREGTDTQYF
TRBJ1-4 | - | - | TRBV9 | TGTGCCAGCAGCGTAGAGGGACACGCTAATGAAAAACTGTTTTTT | CASSVEGHANEKLFF
TRBJ2-3 | - | - | TRBV30 | TGTGCCTGGAGTGTACGCGTTTGGGCAGAAGGGACAGATACGCAGTATTTT | CAWSVRVWAEGTDTQYF
TRBJ2-1 | - | - | TRBV27 | TGTGCCAGCAGATTGACTCGAAATACCTACAATGAGCAGTTCTTC | CASRLTRNTYNEQFF
TRBJ2-7 | once | TRBD2 | TRBV4-2 | TGTGCCAGCAGCCCGACTAGCGGGAGTTCCTACGAGCAGTACTTC | CASSPTSGSSYEQYF
TRBJ2-7 | - | - | TRBV21-1 | TGTGCCAGCAGCAAAGTAGGGTACGAGCAGTACTTC | CASSKVGYEQYF
TRBJ2-2 | once | - | TRBV7-2 | TGTGCCAGCAGCTTATTAGCGGCCACCGGGGAGCTGTTTTTT | CASSLLAATGELFF
TRBJ1-1 | - | - | TRBV5-4 | TGTGCCAGCAGCTTGGTCCGCCAGAAGAACACTGAAGCTTTCTTT | CASSLVRQKNTEAFF
TRBJ2-7 | - | TRBD2 | TRBV29-1 | TGCAGCGTTGACGGACTAGCGGGAGTTGCGGAGCAGTACTTC | CSVDGLAGVAEQYF
TRBJ2-7 | - | - | TRBV28 | TGTGCCAGCAGTTCCGGGATTTTCTACGAGCAGTACTTC | CASSSGIFYEQYF
TRBJ2-3 | - | TRBD2 | TRBV4-1 | TGCGCCAGCAGCCAATTAGCGGGGAGCACAGATACGCAGTATTTT | CASSQLAGSTDTQYF
TRBJ2-1 | - | - | TRBV7-2 | TGTGCCAGCAGCTGGACAAGGCTACTTTACAATGAGCAGTTCTTC | CASSWTRLLYNEQFF
TRBJ2-7 | - | - | TRBV27 | TGTGCCAGCAACTATGGTCACGAGCAGTACTTC | CASNYGHEQYF
TRBJ1-4 | - | - | TRBV23-1 | TGCGCCAGCAGGCGCATTCCGGGACCGATTAATGAAAAACTGTTTTTT | CASRRIPGPINEKLFF
TRBJ2-7 | - | TRBD2 | TRBV23-1 | TGCGCCAGCAGTCAATCCCCGTTAACTAGCGGGAGGGGATGGAGCTCCTACGAGCAGTACTTC | CASSQSPLTSGRGWSSYEQYF
TRBJ2-3 | - | TRBD2 | TRBV7-9 | TGTGCCAGCAGCTCACTAGCGGAGGACTTCACAGATACGCAGTATTTT | CASSSLAEDFTDTQYF
TRBJ2-1 | - | TRBD1 | TRBV7-3 | TGTGCCAGCAGCTCGCCAGGGGTTACAGGGGACAATGAGCAGTTCTTC | CASSSPGVTGDNEQFF
TRBJ2-3 | - | - | TRBV12-2 | TGTGCAAGTCGCTTAGCCGGGACAGGGGTCATTCTAGATACGCAGTATTTT | CASRLAGTGVILDTQYF
TRBJ2-1 | - | - | TRBV5-4 | TGTGCCAGCAGCCCCGCTCTAGCTTCTTACACTGAGCAGTTCTTC | CASSPALASYTEQFF
TRBJ1-1 | - | - | TRBV27 | TGTGCCAGCAGTTTATTCAGGGCTGACACTGAAGCTTTCTTT | CASSLFRADTEAFF
TRBJ1-5 | - | - | TRBV13 | TGTGCCAGCAGCTTAGGCAACCGACGGGATCAGCCCCAGCATTTT | CASSLGNRRDQPQHF
TRBJ2-4 | - | TRBD2 | TRBV27 | TGTGCCAGCAGTGGTGGTAGCGGGAGATCCAAAAACATTCAGTACTTC | CASSGGSGRSKNIQYF
TRBJ2-2 | - | - | TRBV4-1 | TGCGCCAGCAGCCCAGGGGCACAGGCCGGGGAGCTGTTTTTT | CASSPGAQAGELFF
TRBJ2-3 | - | - | TRBV19 | TGTGCCAGCGCGGAATGGGACTTTCAGTCAGATACGCAGTATTTT | CASAEWDFQSDTQYF
TRBJ2-3 | - | TRBD1 | TRBV9 | TGTGCCAGCAGTCTCGGTGACAGGGGGCGCCCAGATACGCAGTATTTT | CASSLGDRGRPDTQYF
TRBJ2-7 | once | TRBD2 | TRBV10-3 | TGTGCCATCAGTGGCTCTTCAGAGACCGGGACTATCACTTACGAGCAGTACTTC | CAISGSSETGTITYEQYF
TRBJ1-1 | - | - | TRBV12-5 | TGTGCTAGTGCGTCAAACACTGAAGCTTTCTTT | CASASNTEAFF
TRBJ2-3 | - | - | TRBV7-9 | TGTGCCAGCAGCTCAGTAAAGGCAGGGGGGCCAGATACGCAGTATTTT | CASSSVKAGGPDTQYF
TRBJ2-1 | - | - | TRBV5-3 | TGTGCCAGAAGGGTGGCAAATAGGTACAATGAGCAGTTCTTC | CARRVANRYNEQFF
TRBJ2-1 | once | TRBD2 | TRBV19 | TGTGCCAGTAGTATAGGGGCTAGCGGGGGGAACAATGAGCAGTTCTTC | CASSIGASGGNNEQFF
TRBJ2-6 | - | TRBD1 | TRBV29-1 | TGCAGCGTTGAAGTTCGGGGACAGAGTCGCTCTGGGGCCAACGTCCTGACTTTC | CSVEVRGQSRSGANVLTF
TRBJ2-7 | - | - | TRBV18 | TGTGCCAGCTCACCACCCGGCCAGGGTGGTCACGAGCAGTACTTC | CASSPPGQGGHEQYF